This TCR beta chain was captured in a study of tumor-infiltrating lymphocytes in primary liver carcinoma. About the study: The study included patients who were men and women aged 30 to 69 years. Study-level results: Tumor samples exhibited a significantly greater top-250-clone fraction than blood samples (p = 0.039).

TCR beta cDNA was made from roughly 450 ng total RNA with a constant-region primer. Libraries for TCR beta were built through three nested multiplex PCR rounds, which together made up a slightly modified ARM-PCR procedure. Two initial PCR rounds of roughly 10 cycles each paired TRBV1-TRBV30 forward primers with a C-beta reverse primer. TCRdb reprocessed the multiplex PCR reads via MiXCR and lists one record per CDR3 protein. The top ten clones hold approximately 67% of a sample with 150,000 to 200,000 distinct CDR3 sequences, approximately 60% of them seen once. Germline lookup yields CDR1 MNHEY and CDR2 SVGAGI. The CDR3 totals 14 residues. The V and J ends lost 2 bases and 10 bases respectively, with 12 bases between them. As for this clonotype: Antigen specificity is unknown.

Both blood RNA, taken from unsorted whole blood, and germline DNA were extracted. The sequenced material came from peripheral blood. This clonotype was sampled from a man in his forties with primary liver carcinoma and hepatitis B virus infection. This chain links TRBV6-5 with TRBJ1-6, with a tentative D call TRBD1 (5 bases). CDR3 protein: CASSYQGRRSPLHF. The CDR3 DNA sequence: TGTGCCAGCAGTTACCAGGGCCGTAGGTCACCCCTCCACTTT.